This T cell receptor beta chain was sequenced during a study of blood T cell repertoires in COVID-19. This clone was recorded only once. TCRdb keeps only in-frame clones here, not all; method: immunoSEQ multiplex PCR. The sample has hundreds of thousands of clones, 85% to 90% seen once. Germline values: CDR1 SEHNR, CDR2 FQNEAQ (reference sequence). This CDR3 region has 16 residues. V lost 3 bases and J 2 bases, leaving 13 bases between the germline ends. The rearrangement links TRBV7-9 to TRBJ1-4; a possible D gene is TRBD1 (6 bases). The sequencing input was PBMCs or T cells enriched from blood (not recorded which). The receptor's source is a man aged 35-49 years who had recovered from COVID-19. The CDR3 protein is CASSFREGQTNEKLFF. In nucleotides, the CDR3 is TGTGCCAGCAGCTTTAGAGAAGGACAGACTAATGAAAAACTGTTTTTT.